This TCR beta chain was identified in a study of Tregs in tolerant kidney transplant recipients. Study-wide findings and caveats: Expanding Tregs on activated donor B cells appeared to best identify donor-specific TCRbeta clones. Findings come from small patient numbers and require larger validation. Biological reproducibility was not directly addressed, but technical replication error appeared minimal.

Looked up from germline, CDR1 is SGHTA and CDR2 is FQGNSA. V was cut by 3 bases and J by 6 bases, with 11 bases left in between. The CDR3 loop spans 13 amino acids. TCRdb's table, derived via immunoSEQ multiplex PCR, lists solely in-frame clones and lacks some. This sample has about 120,000 clones; about 91% occur once, and the top ten carry over 0.5%. Thawed PBMCs were FACS-sorted into unstimulated CD4+CD25+CD127- regulatory T cells, CD4+CD25- non-regulatory cells, CD4 and CD8 cells. A note on this clone: The antigen is unknown.

The receptor's source is a human donor in good health. This sequence joins TRBV7-2 and TRBJ1-1, with D possibly matching TRBD1 (5 bases). Sequences were obtained from CD4+ T cells from blood. Here the CDR3 reads CASSFLRGAEAFF. CDR3 DNA: TGTGCCAGCAGCTTCCTTCGGGGGGCTGAAGCTTTCTTT. Together with reference TRBV7-2 and TRBJ1-1, the CDR3 gives the full variable domain: GAGVSQSPSNKVTEKGKDVELRCDPISGHTALYWYRQSLGQGLEFLIYFQGNSAPDKSGLPSDRFSAERTGGSVSTLTIQRTQQEDSAVYLCASSFLRGAEAFFGQGTRLTVV.